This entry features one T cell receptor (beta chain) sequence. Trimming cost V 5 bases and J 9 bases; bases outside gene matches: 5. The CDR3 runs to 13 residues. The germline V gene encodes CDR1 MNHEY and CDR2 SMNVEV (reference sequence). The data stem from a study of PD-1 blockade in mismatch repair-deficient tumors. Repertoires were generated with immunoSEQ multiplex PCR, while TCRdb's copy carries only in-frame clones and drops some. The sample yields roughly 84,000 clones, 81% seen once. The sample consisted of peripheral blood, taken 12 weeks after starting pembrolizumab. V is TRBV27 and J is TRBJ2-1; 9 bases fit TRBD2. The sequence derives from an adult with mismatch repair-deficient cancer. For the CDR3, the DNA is TGTGCCAGCAGTAGGGGACTAGCTTTTGAGCAGTTCTTC. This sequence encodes CASSRGLAFEQFF.